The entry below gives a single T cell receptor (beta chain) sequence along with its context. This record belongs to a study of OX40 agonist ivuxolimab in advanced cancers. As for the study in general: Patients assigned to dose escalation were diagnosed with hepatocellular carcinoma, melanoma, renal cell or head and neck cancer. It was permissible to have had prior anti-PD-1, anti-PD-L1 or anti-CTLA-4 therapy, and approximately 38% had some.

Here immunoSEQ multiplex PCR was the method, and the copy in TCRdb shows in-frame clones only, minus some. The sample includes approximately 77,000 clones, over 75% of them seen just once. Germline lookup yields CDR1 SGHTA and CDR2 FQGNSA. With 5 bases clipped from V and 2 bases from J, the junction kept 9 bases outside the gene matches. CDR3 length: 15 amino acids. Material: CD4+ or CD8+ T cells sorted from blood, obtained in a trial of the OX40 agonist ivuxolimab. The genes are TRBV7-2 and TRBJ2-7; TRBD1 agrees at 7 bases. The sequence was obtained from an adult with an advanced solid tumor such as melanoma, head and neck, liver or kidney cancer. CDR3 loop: CASSLGQVKAYEQYF. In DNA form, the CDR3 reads TGTGCCAGCAGCCTCGGACAGGTCAAGGCCTACGAGCAGTACTTC.